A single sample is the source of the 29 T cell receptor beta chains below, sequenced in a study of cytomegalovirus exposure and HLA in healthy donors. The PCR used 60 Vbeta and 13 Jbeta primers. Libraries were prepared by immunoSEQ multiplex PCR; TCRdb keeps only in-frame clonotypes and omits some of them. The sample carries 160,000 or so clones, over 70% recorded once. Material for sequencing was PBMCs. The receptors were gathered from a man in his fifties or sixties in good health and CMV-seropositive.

The CDR3 DNA reads as TGTGCCAGCAAAGGGGACAGGGCTTACAATGAGCAGTTCTTC. Its translation: CASKGDRAYNEQFF. J is TRBJ2-1 and V is TRBV2; 9 nucleotides match TRBD1. The CDR3 totals 14 residues. With 7 bases clipped from V and 4 bases from J, the junction kept 5 bases outside the gene matches. Germline values: CDR1 SNHLY, CDR2 FYNNEI.

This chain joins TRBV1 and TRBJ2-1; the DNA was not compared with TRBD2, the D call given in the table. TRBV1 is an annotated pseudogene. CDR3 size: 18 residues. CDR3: CTSSQQGLAGGPVDEQFF. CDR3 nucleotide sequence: TGCACCAGCAGCCAACAGGGACTAGCGGGAGGGCCGGTCGATGAGCAGTTCTTC.

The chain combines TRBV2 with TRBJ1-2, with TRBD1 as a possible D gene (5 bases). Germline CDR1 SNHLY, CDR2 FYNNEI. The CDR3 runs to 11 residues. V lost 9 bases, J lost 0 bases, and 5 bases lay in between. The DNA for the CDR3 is TGTGCCAGGGACACTAACTATGGCTACACCTTC. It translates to CARDTNYGYTF.

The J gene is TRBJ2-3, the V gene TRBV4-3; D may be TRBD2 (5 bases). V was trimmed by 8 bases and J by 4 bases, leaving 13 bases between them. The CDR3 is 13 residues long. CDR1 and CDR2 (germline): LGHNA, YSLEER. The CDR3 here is CASGPSSPDTQYF. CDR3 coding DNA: TGCGCCAGCGGGCCTAGCAGTCCAGATACGCAGTATTTT.

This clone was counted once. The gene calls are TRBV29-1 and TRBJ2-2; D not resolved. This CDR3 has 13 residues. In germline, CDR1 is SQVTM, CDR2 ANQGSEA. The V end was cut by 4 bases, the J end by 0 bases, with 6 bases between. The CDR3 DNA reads TGCAGCGTTGTTGTCACGAACACCGGGGAGCTGTTTTTT. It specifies CSVVVTNTGELFF.

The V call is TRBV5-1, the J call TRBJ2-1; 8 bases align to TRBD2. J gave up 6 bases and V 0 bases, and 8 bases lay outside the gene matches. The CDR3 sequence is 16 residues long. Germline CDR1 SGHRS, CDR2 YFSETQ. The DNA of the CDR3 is TGCGCCAGCAGCTTGGGGGGTAGCGGGAATCTCAATGAGCAGTTCTTC. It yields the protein CASSLGGSGNLNEQFF. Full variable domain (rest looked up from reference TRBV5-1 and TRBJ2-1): KAGVTQTPRYLIKTRGQQVTLSCSPISGHRSVSWYQQTPGQGLQFLFEYFSETQRNKGNFPGRFSGRQFSNSRSEMNVSTLELGDSALYLCASSLGGSGNLNEQFFGPGTRLTVL.

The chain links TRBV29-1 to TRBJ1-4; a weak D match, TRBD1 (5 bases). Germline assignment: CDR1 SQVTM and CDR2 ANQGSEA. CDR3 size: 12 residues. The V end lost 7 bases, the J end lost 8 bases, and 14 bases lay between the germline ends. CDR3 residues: CSAGGDREKLFF. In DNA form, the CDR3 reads TGCAGCGCCGGGGGGGATCGCGAAAAACTGTTTTTT. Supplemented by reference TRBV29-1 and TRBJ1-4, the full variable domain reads SAVISQKPSRDICQRGTSLTIQCQVDSQVTMMFWYRQQPGQSLTLIATANQGSEATYESGFVIDKFPISRPNLTFSTLTVSNMSPEDSSIYLCSAGGDREKLFFGSGTQLSVL.

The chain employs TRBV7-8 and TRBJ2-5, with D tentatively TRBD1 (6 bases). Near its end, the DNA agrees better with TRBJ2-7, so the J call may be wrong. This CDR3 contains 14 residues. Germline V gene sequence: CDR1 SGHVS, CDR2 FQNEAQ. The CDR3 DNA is TGTGCCAGCAGCCTGTGGACAGTACCCTACGAGCAGTACTTC. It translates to CASSLWTVPYEQYF.

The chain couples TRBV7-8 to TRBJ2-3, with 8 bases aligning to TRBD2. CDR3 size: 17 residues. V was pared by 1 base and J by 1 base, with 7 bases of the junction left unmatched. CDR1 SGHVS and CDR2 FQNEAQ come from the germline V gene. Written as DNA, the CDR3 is TGTGCCAGCAGCTTAGGGCGGGGGGCCTGGGGCACAGATACGCAGTATTTT. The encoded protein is CASSLGRGAWGTDTQYF.

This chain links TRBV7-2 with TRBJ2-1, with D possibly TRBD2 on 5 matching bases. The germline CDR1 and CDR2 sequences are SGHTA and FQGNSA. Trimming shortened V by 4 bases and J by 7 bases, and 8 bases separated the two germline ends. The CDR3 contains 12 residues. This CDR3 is CASSSQRNEQFF. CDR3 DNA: TGTGCCAGCAGCTCCCAGCGGAATGAGCAGTTCTTC. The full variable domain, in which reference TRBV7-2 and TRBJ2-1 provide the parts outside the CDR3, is GAGVSQSPSNKVTEKGKDVELRCDPISGHTALYWYRQSLGQGLEFLIYFQGNSAPDKSGLPSDRFSAERTGGSVSTLTIQRTQQEDSAVYLCASSSQRNEQFFGPGTRLTVL.

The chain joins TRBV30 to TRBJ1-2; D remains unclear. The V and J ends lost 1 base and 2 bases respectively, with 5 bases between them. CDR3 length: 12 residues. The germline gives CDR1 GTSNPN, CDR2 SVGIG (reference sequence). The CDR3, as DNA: TGTGCCTGGAGTGCATCCAACTATGGCTACACCTTC. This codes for CAWSASNYGYTF.

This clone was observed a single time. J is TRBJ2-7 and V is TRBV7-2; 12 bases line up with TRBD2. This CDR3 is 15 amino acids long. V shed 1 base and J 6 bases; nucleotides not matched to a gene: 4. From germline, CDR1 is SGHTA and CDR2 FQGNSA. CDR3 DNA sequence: TGTGCCAGCAGCTTAGGACTAGCGGGGGTCGGCGAGCAGTACTTC. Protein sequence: CASSLGLAGVGEQYF.

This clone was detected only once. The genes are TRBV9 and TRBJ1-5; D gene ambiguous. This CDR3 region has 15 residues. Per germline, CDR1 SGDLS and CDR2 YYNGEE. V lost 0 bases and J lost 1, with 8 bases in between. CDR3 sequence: CASSVGLESNQPQHF. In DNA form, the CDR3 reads TGTGCCAGCAGCGTAGGACTGGAGAGCAATCAGCCCCAGCATTTT.

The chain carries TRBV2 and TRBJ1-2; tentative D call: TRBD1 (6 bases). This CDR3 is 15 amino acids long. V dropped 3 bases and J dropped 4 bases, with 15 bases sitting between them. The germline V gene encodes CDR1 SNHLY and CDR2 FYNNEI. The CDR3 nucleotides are TGTGCCAGCAGTGAGAGGTATGCGACAGGCTATGGCTACACCTTC. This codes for CASSERYATGYGYTF. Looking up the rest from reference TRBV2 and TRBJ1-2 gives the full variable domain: EPEVTQTPSHQVTQMGQEVILRCVPISNHLYFYWYRQILGQKVEFLVSFYNNEISEKSEIFDDQFSVERPDGSNFTLKIRSTKLEDSAMYFCASSERYATGYGYTFGSGTRLTVV.

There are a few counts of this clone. CDR3 nucleotides: TGCGCCAGCAGCCAGCATGTCACTAGCGGATTCTACGAGCAGTACTTC. This gives the protein CASSQHVTSGFYEQYF. V usage is TRBV4-3 and J usage is TRBJ2-7, with 8 bases fitting TRBD2. The CDR3 sequence is 16 residues long. Germline V CDR1 and CDR2: LGHNA, YSLEER. V was pared by 3 bases and J by 3 bases, with 10 bases of the junction left unmatched.

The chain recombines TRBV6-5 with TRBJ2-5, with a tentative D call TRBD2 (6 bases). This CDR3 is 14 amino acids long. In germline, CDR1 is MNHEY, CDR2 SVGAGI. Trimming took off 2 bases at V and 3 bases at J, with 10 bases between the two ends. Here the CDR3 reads CASSYPGTEETQYF. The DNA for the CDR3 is TGTGCCAGCAGTTACCCCGGGACTGAAGAGACCCAGTACTTC.

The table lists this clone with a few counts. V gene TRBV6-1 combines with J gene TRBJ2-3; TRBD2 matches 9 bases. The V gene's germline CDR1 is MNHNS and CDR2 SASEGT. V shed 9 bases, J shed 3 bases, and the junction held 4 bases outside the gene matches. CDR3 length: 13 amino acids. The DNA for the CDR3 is TGTGCCAGTCGTCTAGCGGGAACAGATACGCAGTATTTT. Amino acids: CASRLAGTDTQYF.

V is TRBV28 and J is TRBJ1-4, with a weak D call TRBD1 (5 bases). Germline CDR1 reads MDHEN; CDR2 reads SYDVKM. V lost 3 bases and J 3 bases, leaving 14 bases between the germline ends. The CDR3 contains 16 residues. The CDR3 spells CASSFMGRGANEKLFF. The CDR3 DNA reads TGTGCCAGCAGTTTCATGGGGCGTGGGGCTAATGAAAAACTGTTTTTT.

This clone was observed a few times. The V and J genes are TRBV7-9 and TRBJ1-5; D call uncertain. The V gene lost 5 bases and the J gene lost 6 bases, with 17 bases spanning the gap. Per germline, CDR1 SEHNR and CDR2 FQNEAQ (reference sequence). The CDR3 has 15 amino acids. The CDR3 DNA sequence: TGTGCCAGCAGCCGCGGCGGGGTGCGGGGTCAGCCCCAGCATTTT. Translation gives CASSRGGVRGQPQHF.

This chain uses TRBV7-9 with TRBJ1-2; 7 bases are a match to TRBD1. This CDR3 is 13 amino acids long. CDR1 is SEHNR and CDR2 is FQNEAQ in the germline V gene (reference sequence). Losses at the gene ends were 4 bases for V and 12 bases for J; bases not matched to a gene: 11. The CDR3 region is CASSWDSDLSDTF. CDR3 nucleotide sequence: TGTGCCAGCAGCTGGGACAGTGACTTGAGTGACACCTTC.

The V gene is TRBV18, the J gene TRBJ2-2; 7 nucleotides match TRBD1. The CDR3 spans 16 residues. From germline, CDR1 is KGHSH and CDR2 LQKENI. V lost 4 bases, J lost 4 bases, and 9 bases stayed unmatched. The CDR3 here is CASSQLPGQSTGELFF. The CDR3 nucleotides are TGTGCCAGCTCACAACTGCCGGGACAGTCCACCGGGGAGCTGTTTTTT.

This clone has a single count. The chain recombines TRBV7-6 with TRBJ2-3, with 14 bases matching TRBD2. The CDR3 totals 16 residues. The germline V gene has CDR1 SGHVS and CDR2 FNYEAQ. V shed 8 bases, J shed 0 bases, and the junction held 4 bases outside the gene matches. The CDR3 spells CASATSGGASTDTQYF. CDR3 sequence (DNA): TGTGCCAGCGCGACTAGCGGGGGGGCTAGCACAGATACGCAGTATTTT.

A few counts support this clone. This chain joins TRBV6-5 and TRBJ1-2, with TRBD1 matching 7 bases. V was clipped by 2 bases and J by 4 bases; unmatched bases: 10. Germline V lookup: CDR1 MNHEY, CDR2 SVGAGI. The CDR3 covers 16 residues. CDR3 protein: CASSYAGTESSYGYTF. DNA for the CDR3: TGTGCCAGCAGTTACGCCGGGACAGAGTCCTCCTATGGCTACACCTTC.

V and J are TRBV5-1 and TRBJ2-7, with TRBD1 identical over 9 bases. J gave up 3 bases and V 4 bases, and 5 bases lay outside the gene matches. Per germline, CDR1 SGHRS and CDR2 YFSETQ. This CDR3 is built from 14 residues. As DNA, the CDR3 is TGCGCCAGCAGCGTCCGGGACAGGGTCTACGAGCAGTACTTC. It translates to CASSVRDRVYEQYF. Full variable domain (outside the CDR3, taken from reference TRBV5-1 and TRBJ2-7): KAGVTQTPRYLIKTRGQQVTLSCSPISGHRSVSWYQQTPGQGLQFLFEYFSETQRNKGNFPGRFSGRQFSNSRSEMNVSTLELGDSALYLCASSVRDRVYEQYFGPGTRLTVT.

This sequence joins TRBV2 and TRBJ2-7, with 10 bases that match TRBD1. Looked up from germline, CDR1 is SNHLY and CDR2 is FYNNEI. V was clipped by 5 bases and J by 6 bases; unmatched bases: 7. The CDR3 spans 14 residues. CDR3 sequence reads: CASSRDRGGSEQYF. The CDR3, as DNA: TGTGCCAGCAGTCGGGACAGGGGAGGTTCCGAGCAGTACTTC.

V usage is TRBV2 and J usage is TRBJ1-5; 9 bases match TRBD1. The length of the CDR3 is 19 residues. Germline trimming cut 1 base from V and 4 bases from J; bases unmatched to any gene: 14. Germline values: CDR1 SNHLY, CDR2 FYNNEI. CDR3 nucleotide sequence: TGTGCCAGCAGTGAAGTGGACAGGGGAATGGGGGCGACTAATCAGCCCCAGCATTTT. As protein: CASSEVDRGMGATNQPQHF.

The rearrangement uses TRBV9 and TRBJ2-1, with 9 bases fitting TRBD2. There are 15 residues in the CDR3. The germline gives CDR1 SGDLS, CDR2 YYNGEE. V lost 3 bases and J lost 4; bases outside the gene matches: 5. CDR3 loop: CASSGTSGLYNEQFF. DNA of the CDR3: TGTGCCAGCAGCGGAACTAGCGGGCTTTACAATGAGCAGTTCTTC.

CDR3: CASSVGRGQHEQYF. Written as DNA, the CDR3 is TGTGCCAGCAGCGTAGGCAGGGGGCAACACGAGCAGTACTTC. The chain joins TRBV9 to TRBJ2-7; TRBD1 matches at 8 bases. The germline gives CDR1 SGDLS, CDR2 YYNGEE. The V gene end was trimmed by 0 bases and the J gene end by 5 bases; junction bases not matched to a gene: 4. The CDR3 runs to 14 residues.

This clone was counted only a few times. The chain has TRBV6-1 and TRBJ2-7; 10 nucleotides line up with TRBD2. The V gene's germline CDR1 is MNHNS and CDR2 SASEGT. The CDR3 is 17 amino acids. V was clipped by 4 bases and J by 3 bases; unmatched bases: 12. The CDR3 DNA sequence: TGTGCCAGCAGTGCGGGGGGGAGAGCGGGAGGGCTCTACGAGCAGTACTTC. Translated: CASSAGGRAGGLYEQYF.